The 26 T cell receptor beta chains below were found in one sample sequenced in a study of T cell responses to AZD1222 COVID-19 vaccine. Method: immunoSEQ multiplex PCR; TCRdb's copy keeps in-frame clones and lacks some. The data show around 110,000 clones, roughly 87% seen once. The sequenced sample was peripheral blood, obtained on day 0 of AZD1222 vaccination. Every receptor here comes from an adult in good health.

The CDR3 reads CASTQDGYTF. CDR3 in DNA: TGTGCCAGCACCCAAGATGGCTACACCTTC. The V and J genes are TRBV11-2 and TRBJ1-2; D uncertain. The CDR3 is made up of 10 amino acids. Germline V gives CDR1 SGHAT, CDR2 FQNNGV. V was trimmed by 7 bases and J by 6 bases, leaving 6 bases between them.

The chain links TRBV29-1 to TRBJ2-3, with D perhaps matching TRBD1 (6 bases). The CDR3 totals 13 residues. Trimming shortened V by 3 bases and J by 2 bases, and 9 bases separated the two germline ends. Germline CDR1 and CDR2: SQVTM and ANQGSEA. CDR3 bases: TGCAGCGTTGACAGGGGATACACAGATACGCAGTATTTT. This sequence encodes CSVDRGYTDTQYF.

The chain joins TRBV30 to TRBJ1-6, with 8 bases aligning to TRBD1. Germline lookup yields CDR1 GTSNPN and CDR2 SVGIG (reference sequence). Losses at the gene ends were 1 base for V and 10 bases for J; bases not matched to a gene: 9. The CDR3 covers 15 residues. CDR3 in DNA: TGTGCCTGGAGTGATCTGACAGGGGAATGGTCACCCCTCCACTTT. Residues: CAWSDLTGEWSPLHF.

The chain uses TRBV29-1 and TRBJ1-2, with D possibly matching TRBD1 (6 bases). This CDR3 spans 12 amino acids. Germline V CDR1 and CDR2: SQVTM, ANQGSEA. The V gene lost 6 bases and the J gene lost 5 bases, with 13 bases spanning the gap. CDR3 in DNA: TGCAGCGTACGCGGACAGCAATATGGCTACACCTTC. Encoded protein: CSVRGQQYGYTF.

The chain links TRBV27 to TRBJ1-3; D uncertain. This CDR3 contains 15 residues. Looked up from germline, CDR1 is MNHEY and CDR2 is SMNVEV (reference sequence). Trimming took 6 bases from V and 4 from J, leaving 16 bases between them. CDR3 sequence (DNA): TGTGCCAGCAGGTCCCCCCCCTCCGGGGGAAACACCATATATTTT. As protein: CASRSPPSGGNTIYF.

This chain uses TRBV20-1 with TRBJ1-5; weak D call: TRBD1 (5 bases). V lost 3 bases to trimming and J lost 4 bases, with 13 bases between them. Germline-derived CDR1 and CDR2 are DFQATT and SNEGSKA (reference sequence). The CDR3 sequence is 14 residues long. CDR3 DNA sequence: TGCAGTGCTAGTTTGGACATCCTTAATCAGCCCCAGCATTTT. Amino acids: CSASLDILNQPQHF.

The V gene is TRBV27, the J gene TRBJ1-5, with 9 bases lining up with TRBD1. V gave up 4 bases and J gave up 4 bases; unmatched junction bases: 8. The CDR3 totals 16 residues. Looked up from germline, CDR1 is MNHEY and CDR2 is SMNVEV (reference sequence). CDR3 in DNA: TGTGCCAGCAGTTCGACCGGGACAGGGTGGAATCAGCCCCAGCATTTT. Translated, it gives CASSSTGTGWNQPQHF.

CDR3 sequence: CASSFIGTSTDTQYF. In DNA, the CDR3 is TGTGCCAGCAGTTTCATAGGGACTAGCACAGATACGCAGTATTTT. This sequence joins TRBV27 and TRBJ2-3; tentatively, D is TRBD2 (6 bases). V was clipped by 3 bases and J by 0 bases, with 10 bases between them. This CDR3 region has 15 residues. Germline V gene lookup returns CDR1 MNHEY and CDR2 SMNVEV (reference sequence).

The V gene is TRBV11-2, the J gene TRBJ2-1; D unclear. Trimming pared 7 bases from V and 2 bases from J, leaving 12 bases between. CDR3 length: 14 residues. Germline values: CDR1 SGHAT, CDR2 FQNNGV. The CDR3 coding sequence is TGTGCCAGCACCCAGCACGGGCCCTACAATGAGCAGTTCTTC. It translates to CASTQHGPYNEQFF.

The V gene is TRBV19, the J gene TRBJ2-1; 14 nucleotides align to TRBD2. Germline lookup yields CDR1 LNHDA and CDR2 SQIVND (reference sequence). V lost 8 bases, J lost 3 bases, and 6 bases stayed unmatched. The CDR3 covers 16 residues. The CDR3 DNA is TGTGCCAGTTGTCCCGGGACTAGCGGGAGCTACAATGAGCAGTTCTTC. It codes for CASCPGTSGSYNEQFF.

J is TRBJ2-7 and V is TRBV29-1, with TRBD1 matching over 8 bases. Germline V lookup: CDR1 SQVTM, CDR2 ANQGSEA. The CDR3 loop spans 12 amino acids. Unmatched junction bases numbered 7, after V lost 7 bases and J lost 5 bases. The CDR3 sequence: CSGTDRAHEQYF. CDR3 coding DNA: TGCAGCGGGACGGACAGGGCCCACGAGCAGTACTTC.

The gene calls are TRBV28 and TRBJ2-5, with a possible D match to TRBD2 (5 bases). Germline CDR1 and CDR2: MDHEN and SYDVKM. This CDR3 has 12 amino acids. The ends were cut back, 5 bases at V and 2 bases at J, with 6 bases in the middle. The CDR3 is CASSRGQETQYF. The CDR3 region has the DNA TGTGCCAGCAGTCGGGGACAAGAGACCCAGTACTTC.

The chain joins TRBV28 to TRBJ1-1; no definite D call. Trimming took 3 bases from V and 1 from J, leaving 9 bases between them. The germline gives CDR1 MDHEN, CDR2 SYDVKM. The CDR3 covers 14 residues. The chain's CDR3 is CASSLAQSNTEAFF. The CDR3 coding sequence is TGTGCCAGCAGTTTGGCTCAGTCGAACACTGAAGCTTTCTTT.

This clone has only one observation. The chain recombines TRBV6-5 with TRBJ1-2; unclear D gene. The CDR3 has 11 amino acids. Germline V gene lookup returns CDR1 MNHEY and CDR2 SVGAGI. V lost 10 bases and J lost 8, with 14 bases in between. As DNA, the CDR3 is TGTGCCACCTCTCTGGGCCTCGGCTACACCTTC. Its protein is CATSLGLGYTF.

This clone was found once. The V and J genes are TRBV28 and TRBJ2-7, with 9 bases fitting TRBD1. The V gene's germline CDR1 is MDHEN and CDR2 SYDVKM. Losses at the gene ends were 4 bases for V and 9 bases for J; bases not matched to a gene: 13. The CDR3 totals 15 residues. The CDR3 spells CASSSLGTGIDRQYF. The CDR3 nucleotides read TGTGCCAGCAGTTCTTTGGGGACAGGGATAGATAGGCAGTACTTC.

There are a few counts of this clone. The chain couples TRBV3-1 (or the pseudogene TRBV3-2) to TRBJ1-3; D gene uncertain. The ends were cut back, 0 bases at V and 4 bases at J, with 4 bases in the middle. The germline V gene encodes CDR1 LGHDT and CDR2 YNNKEL (reference sequence). The CDR3 is 13 amino acids. The CDR3 loop is CASSQESGNTIYF. DNA for the CDR3: TGTGCCAGCAGCCAAGAATCCGGAAACACCATATATTTT.

The chain couples TRBV18 to TRBJ1-1; 10 nucleotides line up with TRBD1. CDR1 is KGHSH and CDR2 is LQKENI in the germline V gene. CDR3 size: 15 residues. V shed 4 bases and J 1 base; nucleotides not matched to a gene: 3. The CDR3: CASSRGQGGNTEAFF. The CDR3 DNA reads TGTGCCAGCTCACGAGGACAGGGGGGGAACACTGAAGCTTTCTTT.

As regards this clone: The junction does not match germline at one end; this may be a read error. CDR3 loop: CSVEDRGLDEKLFF. CDR3 DNA sequence: TGCAGCGTGGAAGACAGGGGGCTAGATGAAAAACTGTTTTTT. The rearrangement joins TRBV29-1 to TRBJ1-4; TRBD1 aligns across 10 bases. The CDR3 has 14 residues. CDR1 is SQVTM and CDR2 is ANQGSEA in the germline V gene.

The V and J genes are TRBV21-1 and TRBJ1-2. TRBV21-1 is termed a pseudogene. This CDR3 has 14 residues. CDR3 nucleotides: TGTGCCAGCAGCAAATTTGAGGTAAGCTATGGCTACACCTTC. Protein: CASSKFEVSYGYTF.

This chain joins TRBV10-3 and TRBJ1-6, with D maybe TRBD1 (6 bases). The CDR3 spans 16 residues. V lost 4 bases to trimming and J lost 6 bases, with 16 bases between them. CDR1 and CDR2 (germline): ENHRY, SYGVKD. CDR3 DNA sequence: TGTGCCATCAGTGCCTCCCGACAGGTCTTTAATTCACCCCTCCACTTT. This encodes CAISASRQVFNSPLHF.

The rearrangement links TRBV12-2 to TRBJ1-5; the table's D call, TRBD1, has no DNA check behind it. TRBV12-2 is a recognized pseudogene. The CDR3 extends over 16 amino acids. The DNA of the CDR3 is TGTGCAAGTCGCTATAATCGTCCAGGGCTCAATCAGCCCCAGCATTTT. Protein sequence: CASRYNRPGLNQPQHF.

The chain joins TRBV7-8 to TRBJ2-7, with no clear D. The V gene lost 6 bases and the J gene lost 2 bases, with 11 bases spanning the gap. In germline, CDR1 is SGHVS, CDR2 FQNEAQ. This CDR3 has 13 amino acids. Written as DNA, the CDR3 is TGTGCCAGCAGAGGTCAGAGGACCTACGAGCAGTACTTC. Translated: CASRGQRTYEQYF.

V and J are TRBV4-1 and TRBJ1-5, with 8 bases that match TRBD1. V was pared by 4 bases and J by 6 bases, with 8 bases of the junction left unmatched. The CDR3 length is 15 residues. CDR1 and CDR2 (germline): MGHRA, YSYEKL. CDR3 bases: TGCGCCAGCAGCCTGGGACAGGAGGGGGGTCAGCCCCAGCATTTT. Amino acid sequence: CASSLGQEGGQPQHF.

A remark on this clone: This CDR3 is missing its conserved last phenylalanine or tryptophan, likely due to a read error. The DNA is left out, because the CDR3 cannot be placed on it with certainty; the CDR3 is given as TCRdb lists it. CDR3: CASSEEWDRVPSPWA. This rearrangement joins TRBV6-1 to TRBJ2-7; the table's D call, TRBD1, has no DNA check behind it. From its first to its last residue, the CDR3 has 15 amino acids. Germline assignment: CDR1 MNHNS and CDR2 SASEGT.

This sequence joins TRBV6-2 or TRBV6-3 and TRBJ2-3; a weak D match, TRBD1 (6 bases). There are 13 residues in the CDR3. V dropped 4 bases and J dropped 3 bases, with 8 bases sitting between them. Germline CDR1 is MNHEY and CDR2 is SVGEGT. The CDR3 loop reads CASSSQGTDTQYF. The DNA for the CDR3 is TGTGCCAGCAGTTCCCAGGGGACAGATACGCAGTATTTT.

V is TRBV7-6 and J is TRBJ2-5; D is uncertain. Trimming took off 5 bases at V and 1 base at J, with 8 bases between the two ends. Germline-derived CDR1 and CDR2 are SGHVS and FNYEAQ. This CDR3 comprises 13 residues. CDR3 protein: CASSPHLQETQYF. The CDR3 DNA sequence: TGTGCCAGCAGCCCGCACCTCCAAGAGACCCAGTACTTC. Together with reference TRBV7-6 and TRBJ2-5, the CDR3 gives the full variable domain: GAGVSQSPRYKVTKRGQDVALRCDPISGHVSLYWYRQALGQGPEFLTYFNYEAQQDKSGLPNDRFSAERPEGSISTLTIQRTEQRDSAMYRCASSPHLQETQYFGPGTRLLVL.